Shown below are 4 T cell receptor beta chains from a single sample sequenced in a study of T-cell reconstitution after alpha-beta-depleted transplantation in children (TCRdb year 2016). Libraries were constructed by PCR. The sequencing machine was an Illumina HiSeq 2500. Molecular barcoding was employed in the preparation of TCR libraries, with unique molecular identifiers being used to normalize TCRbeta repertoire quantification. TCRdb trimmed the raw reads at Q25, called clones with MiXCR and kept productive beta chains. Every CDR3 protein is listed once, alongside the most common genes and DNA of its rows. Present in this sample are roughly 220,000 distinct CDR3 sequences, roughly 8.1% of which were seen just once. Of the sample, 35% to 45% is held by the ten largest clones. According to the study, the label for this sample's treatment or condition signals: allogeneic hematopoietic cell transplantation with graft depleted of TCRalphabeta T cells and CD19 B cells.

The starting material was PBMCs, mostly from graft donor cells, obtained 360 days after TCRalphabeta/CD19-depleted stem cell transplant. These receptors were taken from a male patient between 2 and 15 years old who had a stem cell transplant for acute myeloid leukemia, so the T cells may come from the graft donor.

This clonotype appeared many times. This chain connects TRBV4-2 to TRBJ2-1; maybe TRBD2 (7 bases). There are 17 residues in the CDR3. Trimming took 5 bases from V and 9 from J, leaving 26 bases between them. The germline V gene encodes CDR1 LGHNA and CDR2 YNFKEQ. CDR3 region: CASSSPAGGGLMGEQFF. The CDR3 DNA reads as TGTGCCAGCAGCTCACCAGCTGGCGGGGGCTTGATGGGTGAGCAGTTCTTC.

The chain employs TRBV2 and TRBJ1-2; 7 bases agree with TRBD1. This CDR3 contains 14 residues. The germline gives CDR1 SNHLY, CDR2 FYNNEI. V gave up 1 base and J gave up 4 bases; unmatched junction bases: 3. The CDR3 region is CASSEETGAYGYTF. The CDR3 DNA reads TGTGCCAGCAGTGAAGAAACAGGGGCCTATGGCTACACCTTC.

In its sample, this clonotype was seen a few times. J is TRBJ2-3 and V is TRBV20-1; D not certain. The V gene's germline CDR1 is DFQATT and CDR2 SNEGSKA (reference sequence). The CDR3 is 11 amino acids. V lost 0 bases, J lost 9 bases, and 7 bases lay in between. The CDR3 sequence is CSARDVDTQYF. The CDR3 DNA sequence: TGCAGTGCTAGAGATGTGGACACGCAGTATTTT.

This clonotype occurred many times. The CDR3 nucleotides read TGTGCCAGCAGCTTAGTCGGGACAGGGGGTTATGGTATGGGAGATACGCAGTATTTT. Protein product: CASSLVGTGGYGMGDTQYF. The rearrangement joins TRBV11-3 to TRBJ2-3, with 11 bases matching TRBD1. Trimming took 1 base from V and 5 from J; bases not matched to a gene: 14. Looked up from germline, CDR1 is SGHNT and CDR2 is YENEEA. The CDR3 consists of 19 residues.